This TCR beta chain comes out of a study of T-cell memory formation after mild COVID-19. The wider study: Largely donor-specific TCR clusters were found. Study-wide points: The main location of contracting CD4+ clones was CM and EM, and that of contracting CD8+ clones was EMRA.

This CDR3 comprises 15 residues. Trimming took off 3 bases at V and 4 bases at J, with 13 bases between the two ends. Constant-segment-primed 5'RACE gave TCR alpha and TCR beta cDNA libraries with sample barcodes and UMIs. TCRdb redid the calling of the 5' RACE reads with MiXCR, one entry per CDR3 protein. The sample contains around 530,000 distinct CDR3 sequences, 20% to 25% of which appear only once. A remark on this clonotype: Its antigen is unidentified.

Sequencing was done on a sample of PBMCs or a T cell subset sorted from them (not recorded which). The receptor's source is an adult woman who had mild COVID-19 (a few samples of this study predate the infection). Cell type and time point are not known. V and J are TRBV12-3 or TRBV12-4 and TRBJ1-3; D ambiguous. The CDR3 DNA follows: TGTGCCAGCAGTTTCTTGGGTCGATTGGGAAACACCATATATTTT. It specifies CASSFLGRLGNTIYF.